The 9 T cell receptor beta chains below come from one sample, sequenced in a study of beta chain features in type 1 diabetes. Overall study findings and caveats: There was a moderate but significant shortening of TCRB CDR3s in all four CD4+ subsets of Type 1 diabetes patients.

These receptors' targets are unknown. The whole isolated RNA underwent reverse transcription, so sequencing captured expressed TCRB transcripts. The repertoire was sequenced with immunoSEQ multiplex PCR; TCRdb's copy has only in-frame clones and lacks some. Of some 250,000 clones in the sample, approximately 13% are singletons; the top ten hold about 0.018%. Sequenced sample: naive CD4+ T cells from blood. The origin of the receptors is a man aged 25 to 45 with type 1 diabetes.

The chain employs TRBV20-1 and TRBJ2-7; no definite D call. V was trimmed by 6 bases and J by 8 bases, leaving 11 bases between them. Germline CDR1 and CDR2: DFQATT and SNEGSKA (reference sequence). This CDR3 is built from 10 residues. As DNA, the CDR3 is TGCAGTGCCCTTGGCTCCAAGCAGTACTTC. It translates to CSALGSKQYF.

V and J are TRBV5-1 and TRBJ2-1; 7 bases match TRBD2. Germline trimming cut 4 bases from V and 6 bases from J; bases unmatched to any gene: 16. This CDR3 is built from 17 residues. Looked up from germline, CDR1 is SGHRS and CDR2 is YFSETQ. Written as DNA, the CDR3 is TGCGCCAGCAGCGGGGGAGGGGTCGCCGAAGGGGCCAATGAGCAGTTCTTC. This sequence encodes CASSGGGVAEGANEQFF.

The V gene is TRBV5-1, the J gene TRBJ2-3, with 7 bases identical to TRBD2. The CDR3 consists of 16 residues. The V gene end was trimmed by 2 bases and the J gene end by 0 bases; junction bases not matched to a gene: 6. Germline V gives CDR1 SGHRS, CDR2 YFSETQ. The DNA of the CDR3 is TGCGCCAGCAGCTTAGAGGGACTAATTAGCACAGATACGCAGTATTTT. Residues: CASSLEGLISTDTQYF.

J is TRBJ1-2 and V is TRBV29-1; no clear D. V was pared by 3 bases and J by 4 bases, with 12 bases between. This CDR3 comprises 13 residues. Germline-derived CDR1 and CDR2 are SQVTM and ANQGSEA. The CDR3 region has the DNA TGCAGCGTTGACGGCAGTGGAGGCTATGGCTACACCTTC. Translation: CSVDGSGGYGYTF.

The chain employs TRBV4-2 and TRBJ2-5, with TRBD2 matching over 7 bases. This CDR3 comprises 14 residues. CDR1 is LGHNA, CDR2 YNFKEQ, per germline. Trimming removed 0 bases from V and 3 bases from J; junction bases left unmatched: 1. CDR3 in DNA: TGTGCCAGCAGCCAAGATGGGGGGGAAGAGACCCAGTACTTC. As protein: CASSQDGGEETQYF.

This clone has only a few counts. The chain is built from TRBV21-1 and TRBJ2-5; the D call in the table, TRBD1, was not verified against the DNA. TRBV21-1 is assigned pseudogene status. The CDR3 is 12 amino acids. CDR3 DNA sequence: TGTGCCAGCAGCAAAGTCAGAGAGACCCAGTACTTC. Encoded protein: CASSKVRETQYF.

The CDR3 protein is CASRLAGGPGEQYF. CDR3 in DNA: TGCGCCAGCAGGTTAGCGGGAGGGCCGGGCGAGCAGTACTTC. V is TRBV10-2 and J is TRBJ2-7; 11 nucleotides line up with TRBD2. Germline values: CDR1 WSHSY, CDR2 SAAADI. The V gene end was trimmed by 6 bases and the J gene end by 6 bases; junction bases not matched to a gene: 7. The CDR3 sequence is 14 residues long.

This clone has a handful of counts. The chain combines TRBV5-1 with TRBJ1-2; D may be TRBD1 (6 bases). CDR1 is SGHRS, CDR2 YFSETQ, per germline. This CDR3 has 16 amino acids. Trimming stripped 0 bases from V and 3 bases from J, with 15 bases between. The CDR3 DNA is TGCGCCAGCAGCTTGGCAGGGGCAGGGACCCACTATGGCTACACCTTC. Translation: CASSLAGAGTHYGYTF.

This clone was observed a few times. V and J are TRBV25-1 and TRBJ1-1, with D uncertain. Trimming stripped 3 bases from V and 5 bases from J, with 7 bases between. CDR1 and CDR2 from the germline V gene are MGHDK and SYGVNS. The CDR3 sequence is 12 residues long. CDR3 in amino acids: CASSERETEAFF. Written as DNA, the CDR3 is TGTGCCAGCAGTGAGAGGGAAACTGAAGCTTTCTTT.